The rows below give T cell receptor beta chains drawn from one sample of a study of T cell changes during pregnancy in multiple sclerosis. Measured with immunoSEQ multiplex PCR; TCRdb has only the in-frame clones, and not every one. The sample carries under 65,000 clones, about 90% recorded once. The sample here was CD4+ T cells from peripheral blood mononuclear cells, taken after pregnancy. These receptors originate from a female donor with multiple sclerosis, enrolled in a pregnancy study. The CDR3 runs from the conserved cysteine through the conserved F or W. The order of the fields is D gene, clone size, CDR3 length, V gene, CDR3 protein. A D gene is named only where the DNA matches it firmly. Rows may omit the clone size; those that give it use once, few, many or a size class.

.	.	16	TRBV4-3	CASSQAQTTDNSPLHF
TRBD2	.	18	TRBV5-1	CASSSGLAGGRSTDTQYF
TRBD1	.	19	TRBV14	CASSPSGRDSRLMNTEAFF
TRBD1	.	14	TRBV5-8	CASRPRTGGQPQHF
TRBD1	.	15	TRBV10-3	CASVTGEGSGNTIYF
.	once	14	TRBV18	CASSPAVVNTEAFF
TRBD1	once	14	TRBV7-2	CASSHGTGAYREYF
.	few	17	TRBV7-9	CASSPRGGGFVGNTIYF
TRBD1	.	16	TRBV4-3	CASSQEVNRGFEKLFF
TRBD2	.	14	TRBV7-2	CASSLLAGSYEQYF
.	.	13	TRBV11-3	CASSLGGNSPLHF
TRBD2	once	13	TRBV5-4	CASSPSGSYEQYF
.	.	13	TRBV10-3	CAISERTGIAAFF
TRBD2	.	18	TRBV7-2	CASSWRNAGGSSTDTQYF
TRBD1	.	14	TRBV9	CASSVRQGASPLHF
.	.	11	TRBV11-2	CASSLGAGYTF
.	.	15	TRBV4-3	CASSQENRLNYGYTF
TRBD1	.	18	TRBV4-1	CASSQDLGILGQHEKLFF
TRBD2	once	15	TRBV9	CASSIGGTHTNEQFF
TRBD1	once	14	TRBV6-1	CASLRTGGDQPQHF
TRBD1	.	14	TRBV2	CASSPGQVGETQYF
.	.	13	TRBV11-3	CASSKDSYNGYTF
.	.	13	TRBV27	CASSLTSIYEQYF
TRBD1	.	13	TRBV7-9	CASLDRAAGELFF
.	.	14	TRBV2	CASSVGVTNTEAFF
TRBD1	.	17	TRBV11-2	CASSLGALTGVRETQYF
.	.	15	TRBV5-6	CASSPYTPMSYGYTF
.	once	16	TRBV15	CATSRDRDFGNNEQFF
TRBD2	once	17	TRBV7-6	CASSWISGTSGGNEQFF
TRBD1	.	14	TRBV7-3	CASSAGQGTDTQYF
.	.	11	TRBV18	CATPGCSPLHF
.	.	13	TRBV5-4	CASSTRSKQQLFF
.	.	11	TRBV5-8	CASSLRREAFF
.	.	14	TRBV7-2	CASSLDAGARGYTF
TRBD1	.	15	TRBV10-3	CAIRDPGTGGNEQFF
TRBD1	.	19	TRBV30	CAWRDLQGRRLRDNYGYTF
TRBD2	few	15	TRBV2	CASSAPSGGAETQYF
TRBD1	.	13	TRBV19	CASKDRGANEQFF
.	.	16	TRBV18	CASSPPSRGNQETQYF
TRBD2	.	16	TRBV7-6	CASSLGSGGGTDTQYF
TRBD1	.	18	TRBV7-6	CASSPQGQGTQNTGELFF
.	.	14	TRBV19	CASGPTSPGEKLFF
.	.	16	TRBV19	CASSIEQVPGAGGYTF
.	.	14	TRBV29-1	CSVSDRFSGNTIYF
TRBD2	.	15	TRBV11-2	CASSQRTSGAETQYF
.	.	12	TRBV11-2	CASSLVGQAQYF
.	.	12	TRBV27	CASRQENQPQHF
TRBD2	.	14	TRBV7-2	CASSPLAGGHEQYF
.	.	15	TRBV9	CASSGESSPTDTQYF
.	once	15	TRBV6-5	CASRKHDAGSYEQYF
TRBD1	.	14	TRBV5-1	CASSFGTGDTEAFF
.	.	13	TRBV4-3	CASSQEGGGAQYF
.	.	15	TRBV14	CASSLRGNGANVLTF
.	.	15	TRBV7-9	CASSFGAPGAYGYTF
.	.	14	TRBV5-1	CASSLPGSGNTIYF
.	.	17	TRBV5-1	CASSSSESGLTYNEQFF